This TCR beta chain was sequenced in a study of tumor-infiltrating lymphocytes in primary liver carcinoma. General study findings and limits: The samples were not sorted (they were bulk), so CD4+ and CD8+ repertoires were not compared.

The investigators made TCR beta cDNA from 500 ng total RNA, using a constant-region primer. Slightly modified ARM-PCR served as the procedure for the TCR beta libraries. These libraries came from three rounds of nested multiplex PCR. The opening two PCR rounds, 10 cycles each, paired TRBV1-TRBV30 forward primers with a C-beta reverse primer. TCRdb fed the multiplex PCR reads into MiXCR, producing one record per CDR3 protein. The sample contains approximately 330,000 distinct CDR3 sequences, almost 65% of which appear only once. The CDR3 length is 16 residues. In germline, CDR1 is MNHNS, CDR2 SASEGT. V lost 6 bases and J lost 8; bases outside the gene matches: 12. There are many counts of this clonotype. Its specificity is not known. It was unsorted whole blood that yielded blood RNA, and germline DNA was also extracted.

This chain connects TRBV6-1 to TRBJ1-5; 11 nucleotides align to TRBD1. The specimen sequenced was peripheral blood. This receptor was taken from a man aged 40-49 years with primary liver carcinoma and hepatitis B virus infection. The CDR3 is CASSRMDRGRVEPQHF. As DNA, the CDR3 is TGTGCCAGCAGCCGGATGGACAGGGGGCGGGTGGAGCCCCAGCATTTT.